The sequence of this T cell receptor beta chain was determined in a study of cytomegalovirus exposure and HLA in healthy donors (TCRdb year 2017). Background on the whole study: An earlier analysis of approximately 640 of the donors reported 250 to 300 Gb of sequence data and around 120 million unique TCR beta sequences from about 200 million T cells. Of the 300 to 500 genotyped donors, over 80% were placed in the genetic ancestry cluster associated with self-reported Caucasian donors. On average, roughly 250,000 unique TCR beta nucleotide sequences were sequenced per donor among a few hundred genotyped donors of the cohort, with 15% to 20% of those sequences being non-productive. In a later analysis, previously published TCR beta repertoires from 670 or so donors were re-analyzed and high-resolution HLA genotyping was added so that TCR occurrence patterns could be studied. To predict cytomegalovirus infection status, the study brought together high-throughput TCR immunosequencing, statistical association of individual TCRs with disease status, and machine learning. In the later analysis, no new phenotypic data were used to find candidate immune exposures; instead, reliance was placed on TCR beta sequences and their occurrence across donors. Genome-wide SNP genotypes for about 60% of the roughly 670 donors were used in a later genetic analysis, which treated that subset as a discovery cohort. The number of typed donors differed by locus: about 620-630 for A, B, C, DRB1 and DQB1; approximately 540 for DQA1; 606 for DPA1; and around 450 for DPB1. All discovery cohort repertoires had been generated on a single sequencing platform. HLA typing covered class I and class II loci at four-digit resolution. In an earlier analysis of roughly 600 of the donors, high-throughput TCR beta sequencing was used to judge whether each TCR beta V gene segment behaved as functional or pseudogenic. The aim of the study was to test whether cataloging public T cell receptors could identify signatures of past pathogen exposure. Roughly 5 DR-DQ haplotypes were handled as single units for association and clustering because linkage in the cohort was strong. The study used immunosequencing to profile the T cell repertoires of some 600 subjects and linked those repertoires to cytomegalovirus serostatus. An early release that covered about 600 HLA-typed donors contained approximately 300 gigabases of sequencing data and 85 million to 100 million unique TCR sequences. Donor age, sex, ethnicity and CMV serostatus were collected together with the repertoire data. A separate validation cohort of approximately 130 different subjects was used in addition to the 666-subject first cohort.

Summary of the overall study and its limitations: The study gave a list of roughly 150 TCR beta chains associated with cytomegalovirus. At a false discovery rate of 0.05, a later analysis linked about 17,000 TCR beta sequences to specific HLA alleles. The only immune exposure information available for the cohort was CMV serostatus. Some IMGT-functional V segments, including TRBV6-2 and TRBV6-3, could not be distinguished by the 87-base-pair reads and were therefore excluded. In a later genetic analysis, a missense DCLRE1C variant was associated with V-gene and J-gene trimming of TCR beta chains, and the association was replicated in an independent cohort. Most CMV-associated TCR beta chains appeared to be HLA-restricted in a later analysis, and the HLA associations seemed to be driven largely by CMV exposure. About 17 rarely observed V segments, including chromosome 9 orphons, were excluded from the earlier analysis of about 600 of the donors because counts were too low. According to a later analysis, parvovirus B19, influenza, CMV and Epstein-Barr virus appeared linked to several top co-occurrence clusters. Strong co-occurrence of HLA alleles, especially DR and DQ, made assigning TCR associations to individual alleles difficult. In both the original and validation cohorts, the classifier was reported to diagnose cytomegalovirus status with high specificity and sensitivity. The sequencing pipeline was judged likely to have produced a cluster of highly shared sequence variants as a technical artifact. The authors suggested that the approach could potentially be extended to other disease states and immunological phenotypes. Correlated functional status among segregating V segments might be attributable to linkage disequilibrium, but an unknown experimental factor could not be ruled out. Roughly uniform sequencing depth across donors was assumed in presence/absence analyses, although this assumption may not hold. Broadly in line with IMGT annotations, most TCR beta V segments showed up in productive rearrangements about 87% or about 30% of the time in an earlier analysis of roughly 590 of the donors. A further reported finding was that TCR beta sequences accurately predicted the HLA-A and HLA-B alleles for most subjects in the first cohort. In a later analysis, TCR association rates were found to vary across HLA loci, with the most associated TCRs seen for DRB1 alleles and the fewest for HLA-C alleles. A later genetic analysis reported fewer N-insertions in productive TCRs among donors in an Asian-associated ancestry cluster than the approximately 670-donor mean. A few of the identified cytomegalovirus-associated TCR beta chains were confirmed in vitro to be specific for cytomegalovirus antigens. In a later analysis, HLA-associated TCR beta chains showed more clonal expansion and lower generation probabilities than non-associated chains that were equally common. Across donors, most TCR sequences were observed very rarely, whereas some public TCRs were present in many individuals. Only TCR beta chains were sequenced in this cohort, and the absence of alpha or paired-chain data limited detectable features. HLA typing was unavailable for some donors at each locus, so association tests used only the typed subset.

The germline V and J ends show losses of 7 bases and 0 bases respectively, and no gene match explains 10 bases of the junction. CDR1 is given as MNHEY and CDR2 as SMNVEV, both from the germline V gene (reference sequence). Counted from cysteine to phenylalanine, this CDR3 has 17 amino acids. The DNA shown is the 51-base CDR3, in frame from base 1. The cohort consisted of some 730 healthy bone marrow donors. Cohort members were all nominally healthy when sampled, although unrecorded immune exposures were likely present. The donor was CMV seropositive and belonged to the group of 250 to 350 seropositive cohort members. A peripheral blood sample was provided by each donor, and peripheral blood mononuclear cells were used for TCR beta sequencing. Genomic DNA extraction from the blood cell samples was performed with the Qiagen DNeasy Blood Extraction Kit. Libraries came from the immunoSEQ multiplex PCR assay. The multiplex PCR relied on a mix of 60 forward primers for TCR Vbeta segments and 13 reverse primers for TCR Jbeta segments. Amplification of the CDR3 region of rearranged TCR beta genes was performed with a multiplex PCR assay on genomic DNA. Amplified TCR beta libraries were sequenced as 87-base-pair reads on the Illumina HiSeq System. The authors' pipeline ran thus. In a later analysis, tens of millions of unique TCR beta chains were counted across the roughly 610 repertoires, and around 10 million of these chains were shared by at least two donors. To remove PCR and sequencing errors, raw reads were error-corrected and collapsed into unique sequences using a nearest-neighbor algorithm that merged closely related sequences. CDR3 sequences were aligned to IMGT reference sequences to assign V, D and J gene segments. Each retained sequence needed at least a six-nucleotide match to both a V gene segment and a J gene segment. Rearrangements were classified as productive when the CDR3 lacked stop codons and remained in frame with V and J, and all other rearrangements were classified as non-productive. Following IMGT convention, CDR3 was defined as the stretch from the second conserved V-encoded cysteine up to the conserved J-encoded phenylalanine. In an earlier analysis of approximately 590 of the donors, sequences lacking an unambiguous match to a single V gene segment were excluded. In an earlier analysis of around 590 of the donors, a V segment was called functional when productive rearrangements were above 56.7%, and segregating when the standard deviation between donors exceeded 5%. A statistical classification framework was developed to diagnose cytomegalovirus status using the catalog of TCR beta chain sequences. In a later analysis, TCR nucleotide sequences were compared against IMGT/GENE-DB human TR gene sequences so that V and J genes could be assigned. A later analysis assigned CDR3 sequences and most-parsimonious VDJ recombination scenarios with the TCRdist pipeline. In a later analysis, each TCR beta chain was defined by its CDR3 amino acid sequence together with its V-gene family, and reads lacking a unique V-gene family were excluded. A later analysis removed 550 to 700 highly shared, low-generation-probability nucleotide sequences to deal with suspected cross-contamination and a sequencing artifact. In a later analysis, a clonal expansion index for each public chain was calculated from normalized within-repertoire ranks of inferred template counts. In a later analysis, generation probabilities were computed using a VDJ recombination model fitted to out-of-frame rearrangements, and the results were checked against IGoR. A later analysis scored TCR-TCR, TCR-HLA and TCR-CMV co-occurrence with hypergeometric tests, applying a repertoire-size bias correction to TCR pairs. A later analysis estimated false discovery rates by permuting HLA or CMV assignments 20 times. In a later analysis, co-occurring TCRs were grouped using DBSCAN, with TCRdist sequence similarity added in when clustering inside HLA-allele-positive subsets. Co-occurrence clustering excluded repertoires with fewer than 30,000 or more than 120,000 public chains, plus five with anomalous nucleotide sharing. Held by TCRdb, this immuneACCESS table contains in-frame sequences only and omits some clones. Under half of the omission traces to an unresolved V gene where checked; the cause of the rest is unknown. V and J calls plus clone size are reproduced from that table; the DNA served to infer D and trimming. Across this sample there are around 91,000 clones, with around 84% seen only once. Roughly 4.5% of the sample belongs to the ten largest clones.

Details on this clone: What this receptor recognizes is not known. No base qualities exist here, and no much larger clone lies one base off it.

Recombination connected TRBV27 to TRBJ2-7; 12 junctional bases match TRBD2. The sample taken for sequencing was PBMCs. The TCR sequence derives from a woman aged 40 to 50 in good health and CMV-seropositive. The CDR3 amino acid sequence is: CASKIRGLAGLSYEQYF. The nucleotide sequence is TGTGCCAGCAAAATCAGGGGACTAGCGGGCCTCTCCTACGAGCAGTACTTC.